This TCR beta chain was identified in a study of T-cell reconstitution after alpha-beta-depleted transplantation in children. Unique molecular identifiers featured in how the TCRbeta library was prepared. TCRdb reprocessed the PCR reads with MiXCR, giving one entry per CDR3 protein. The table lists roughly 590,000 distinct CDR3 sequences, roughly 17% of them singletons, with under 1.2% in the top ten. The V segment lost 0 bases and the J segment 8 bases; nucleotides outside the gene matches: 7. CDR1 and CDR2 from the germline V gene are DFQATT and SNEGSKA (reference sequence). The CDR3 has 15 residues. In this sample, this clonotype turned up many times.

The clonotype comes from a human donor who donated a stem cell graft to a child with acute myeloid leukemia. The chain links TRBV20-1 to TRBJ1-2, with 12 positions matching TRBD1. Sequencing used PBMCs from the stem cell graft donor, obtained from the stem cell graft. The CDR3 is CSARDQGQGAHGYTF. The CDR3 bases are TGCAGTGCTAGAGATCAGGGACAGGGGGCGCACGGCTACACCTTC.